Sequencing of this T cell receptor (beta chain) was carried out in a study of shared clonotypes between healthy human individuals. As for the study in general: Per donor, CD8 memory used one plate, CD8 naive used two, CD4 memory used three and CD4 naive used three.

On this clone itself: As yet, its antigen is unknown. The sample contains more than one DNA sequence encoding this CDR3.

Points from the study as a whole: Only blood was sampled, and tissue TCR repertoires likely differ from blood ones. Enrolling few donors narrowed the genetic and exposure-history diversity that was represented.

Trimming cost V 3 bases and J 6 bases, with 11 bases left between them. The CDR3 runs 13 residues. Germline CDR1 and CDR2: MDHEN and SYDVKM. The assay was carried out at the deep level. The protocol was immunoSEQ multiplex PCR, while the TCRdb copy is restricted to in-frame clones and leaves out a portion. There are about 2.3 million clones in the sample; roughly 92% occur only once, and approximately 0.41% lies in the top ten. V gene TRBV28 combines with J gene TRBJ1-2; D remains unclear. This clonotype was sampled from a young man in good health. Some clones in this sample may be carry-over from other donors' samples. Sequences were obtained from naive CD4+ T cells from PBMCs. Subset of the sample: CD45RA+ positively selected. The CDR3 DNA reads as TGTGCCAGCAGTTTGAGGGCCCGCCATGGCTACACCTTC. It encodes CASSLRARHGYTF.